This T cell receptor beta chain was documented in a study of early T cells in non-severe SARS-CoV-2 infection. Overall study context: Chains from this unsorted whole-blood bulk RNA could not be paired. Study-wide results and limits: VDJdb matching skewed toward anti-spike CD8 responses, missing private and CD4 specificities.

For this clonotype: Antigen: not known.

V was clipped by 11 bases and J by 4 bases; unmatched bases: 10. Germline V gene lookup returns CDR1 SGHTA and CDR2 FQGNSA. This CDR3 has 13 amino acids. Unique molecular identifiers were added to individual cDNA molecules. TCRdb analysed the 5' RACE reads with MiXCR anew, one entry per CDR3 protein. The sample holds about 37,000 distinct CDR3 sequences, about 7.4% seen once. The TCR was taken from an adult who was a healthcare worker with PCR-confirmed SARS-CoV-2 infection or an uninfected control (not recorded which). The sample in question was whole blood, obtained at baseline. This sequence joins TRBV7-2 and TRBJ1-2; 7 nucleotides align to TRBD1. The CDR3 region is CAGRDRAGYGYTF. CDR3 in DNA: TGTGCCGGAAGAGACAGGGCGGGCTATGGCTACACCTTC.